The clone carrying this TCR beta chain was counted a few times. Its antigen is not known. This CDR3 comprises 15 residues. The V gene lost 1 base and the J gene lost 2 bases, with 12 bases spanning the gap. Germline loops: CDR1 SGHVS, CDR2 FQNEAQ. This sample is part of a study of cytomegalovirus exposure and HLA in healthy donors. Study outcomes and limitations: Investigators reported 150 to 200 TCR beta chains as tied to cytomegalovirus.

Every donor was a healthy person donating bone marrow. PCR was performed using 60 Vbeta and 13 Jbeta primers. Sequencing used immunoSEQ multiplex PCR; TCRdb keeps in-frame clones, though not all of them. The sample has about 96,000 clones, 65% to 80% seen once. The clonotype comes from a female donor in good health and CMV-seropositive. The specimen was PBMCs. V gene TRBV7-8 combines with J gene TRBJ2-7; D is unresolved. CDR3 DNA: TGTGCCAGCAGCTTAGGGTCACAGTACCCCTACGAGCAGTACTTC. Translating gives CASSLGSQYPYEQYF.